These T cell receptor beta chains were read from a single sample in a study of shared clonotypes between healthy human individuals. The repertoire was sequenced with immunoSEQ multiplex PCR; TCRdb's copy has only in-frame clones and lacks some. Of about 820,000 clones detected, 85% to 95% appear once; the ten largest clones hold approximately 25%. What was sequenced was naive CD8+ T cells sorted from blood. Source of these receptors: a man between 25 and 39 years old in good health. CDR3s include the opening cysteine and the closing phenylalanine or tryptophan. A D gene is named only where the DNA matches it firmly. Expanded clones get a size class; other rows say once, few or many, or leave the size out.

j_call clone_size v_call d_call cdr3_aa cdr3_nt
TRBJ2-3 - TRBV29-1 TRBD2 CSVDYGGGRDYTQYF TGCAGCGTTGACTATGGGGGAGGGAGGGACTATACGCAGTATTTT
TRBJ2-1 - TRBV7-6 TRBD1 CASSLTGFRQGDYNEQFF TGTGCCAGCAGCTTAACAGGTTTTAGACAGGGAGATTACAATGAGCAGTTCTTC
TRBJ2-5 - TRBV11-2 - CASSQMTDQETQYF TGTGCCAGCAGCCAAATGACAGATCAAGAGACCCAGTACTTC
TRBJ2-5 once TRBV4-1 TRBD2 CASSQEVGTSGRYQETQYF TGCGCCAGCAGCCAAGAGGTCGGGACTAGCGGGCGATACCAAGAGACCCAGTACTTC
TRBJ2-7 - TRBV19 TRBD1 CASSTGTGGYEQYF TGTGCCAGTAGTACAGGGACAGGGGGCTACGAGCAGTACTTC
TRBJ2-1 - TRBV19 - CASSIGLAYNEQFF TGTGCCAGTAGTATTGGGCTAGCCTACAATGAGCAGTTCTTC
TRBJ2-5 - TRBV29-1 TRBD2 CSVEVVVGAGVQETQYF TGCAGCGTTGAAGTGGTGGTCGGCGCGGGAGTACAAGAGACCCAGTACTTC
TRBJ2-7 - TRBV7-2 - CASSLNHEQYF TGTGCCAGCAGCTTAAACCACGAGCAGTACTTC
TRBJ1-2 - TRBV28 - CASSSRRGNYGYTF TGTGCCAGCAGTTCTCGACGGGGCAACTATGGCTACACCTTC
TRBJ2-5 - TRBV2 TRBD2 CASSDGGLGETQYF TGTGCCAGCAGTGATGGGGGACTAGGAGAGACCCAGTACTTC
TRBJ1-1 - TRBV6-4 TRBD1 CASRLTGGAGNTEAFF TGTGCCAGCAGACTCACAGGGGGCGCGGGTAACACTGAAGCTTTCTTT
TRBJ2-1 - TRBV20-1 - CSATHDEQFF TGCAGTGCTACCCACGATGAGCAGTTCTTC
TRBJ2-3 - TRBV5-1 TRBD2 CASSLGTSGSGTDTQYF TGCGCCAGCAGCTTGGGTACTAGCGGGAGTGGCACAGATACGCAGTATTTT
TRBJ2-2 few TRBV30 TRBD2 CAWSGLAGELYTGELFF TGTGCCTGGAGTGGACTAGCGGGAGAGTTATACACCGGGGAGCTGTTTTTT
TRBJ1-2 - TRBV29-1 TRBD1 CSVETGRGDYGYTF TGCAGCGTTGAGACAGGGCGAGGAGACTATGGCTACACCTTC
TRBJ2-1 - TRBV9 TRBD2 CASSVGREGSNEQFF TGTGCCAGCAGCGTAGGGCGGGAGGGTTCCAATGAGCAGTTCTTC
TRBJ1-1 - TRBV15 - CATGGGNTEAFF TGTGCCACCGGAGGGGGGAACACTGAAGCTTTCTTT
TRBJ2-1 - TRBV2 - CASTAGLRNEQFF TGTGCCAGCACCGCCGGATTGCGCAATGAGCAGTTCTTC
TRBJ2-7 once TRBV7-6 - CASSSMVTGAYEQYF TGTGCCAGCAGCTCAATGGTCACAGGAGCCTACGAGCAGTACTTC
TRBJ2-7 - TRBV21-1 - CASSKAGQGSYEQYF TGTGCCAGCAGCAAAGCCGGACAGGGTTCCTACGAGCAGTACTTC
TRBJ2-1 - TRBV19 - CASSMVINNEQFF TGTGCCAGTAGTATGGTTATTAATAATGAGCAGTTCTTC
TRBJ2-7 - TRBV28 - CASSLSVQPGTPWVEQYF TGTGCCAGCAGTTTAAGCGTGCAGCCAGGAACACCCTGGGTGGAGCAGTACTTC
TRBJ2-1 - TRBV5-1 TRBD2 CASSLDVAGVFLDYNEQFF TGCGCCAGCAGCTTGGACGTAGCGGGAGTTTTTTTGGACTACAATGAGCAGTTCTTC
TRBJ2-1 - TRBV6-6 TRBD1 CASSHMDRASDEQFF TGTGCCAGCAGTCATATGGACAGGGCGAGCGATGAGCAGTTCTTC
TRBJ2-7 - TRBV19 - CASSMGGFFEQYF TGTGCCAGTAGTATGGGCGGCTTCTTCGAGCAGTACTTC
TRBJ2-1 - TRBV9 - CASSPRDLSLPSSYNEQFF TGTGCCAGCAGCCCTCGGGACTTGTCCCTTCCTAGCTCCTACAATGAGCAGTTCTTC
TRBJ2-5 - TRBV7-9 - CASSPPAVGVEETQYF TGTGCCAGCAGCCCCCCTGCGGTTGGGGTCGAAGAGACCCAGTACTTC
TRBJ2-7 - TRBV7-7 - CASSLRGNGNYEQYF TGTGCTAGCAGCTTAAGAGGGAACGGGAACTACGAGCAGTACTTC
TRBJ2-7 - TRBV27 - CASSLGGNNEQYF TGTGCCAGCAGTTTAGGGGGGAACAACGAGCAGTACTTC
TRBJ2-1 - TRBV7-8 TRBD2 CASSSLAGGSSYNEQFF TGTGCCAGCAGCTCGTTAGCGGGAGGGAGCTCCTACAATGAGCAGTTCTTC
TRBJ2-3 - TRBV19 TRBD2 CASSTMSSGIPDTQYF TGTGCCAGTAGTACCATGAGTAGCGGGATACCAGATACGCAGTATTTT
TRBJ2-5 - TRBV7-2 - CASSLNSVRTQYF TGTGCCAGCAGCTTGAACAGCGTTAGGACCCAGTACTTC
TRBJ2-1 - TRBV7-9 - CASSLISEYNEQFF TGTGCCAGCAGCTTAATTAGCGAGTACAATGAGCAGTTCTTC
TRBJ2-2 few TRBV11-2 - CASSLWTTGELFF TGTGCCAGCAGCCTCTGGACCACCGGGGAGCTGTTTTTT
TRBJ2-7 - TRBV29-1 TRBD2 CSVWAPARPLAGLGASYEQYF TGCAGCGTATGGGCGCCCGCCCGGCCACTAGCGGGTCTGGGTGCTTCCTACGAGCAGTACTTC
TRBJ2-7 - TRBV7-9 - CASSLVGGGASSYEQYF TGTGCCAGCAGCTTAGTGGGGGGAGGCGCCAGCTCCTACGAGCAGTACTTC
TRBJ2-7 - TRBV28 - CASSLRREWRYEQYF TGTGCCAGCAGTTTAAGACGGGAGTGGCGGTACGAGCAGTACTTC
TRBJ2-7 - TRBV2 - CASSVTPDGYLSYEQYF TGTGCCAGCAGTGTGACACCAGATGGCTACCTTTCCTACGAGCAGTACTTC
TRBJ2-2 - TRBV4-1 TRBD2 CASSQGAGDTGELFF TGCGCCAGCAGCCAAGGGGCGGGGGACACCGGGGAGCTGTTTTTT
TRBJ1-1 - TRBV10-2 TRBD1 CASHGQGAATEAFF TGCGCCAGCCATGGACAGGGGGCTGCCACTGAAGCTTTCTTT
TRBJ2-7 - TRBV5-4 - CASSGTGTPTSYEQYF TGTGCCAGCAGCGGGACCGGGACTCCCACCTCCTACGAGCAGTACTTC
TRBJ1-4 - TRBV2 - CASTQGWGTNEKLFF TGTGCCAGCACACAGGGCTGGGGAACTAATGAAAAACTGTTTTTT
TRBJ1-1 - TRBV28 - CASSPRTDTEAFF TGTGCCAGCAGCCCGAGGACGGACACTGAAGCTTTCTTT
TRBJ1-1 once TRBV4-1 - CASSQEPEMNTEAFF TGCGCCAGCAGCCAAGAGCCCGAAATGAACACTGAAGCTTTCTTT
TRBJ2-2 - TRBV11-2 - CASSLVGSVNTGELFF TGTGCCAGCAGCTTAGTTGGCTCCGTTAACACCGGGGAGCTGTTTTTT
TRBJ2-1 - TRBV7-8 TRBD2 CASSPILRLAARDNEQFF TGTGCCAGCAGCCCTATCTTGAGACTAGCGGCCAGAGACAATGAGCAGTTCTTC
TRBJ1-5 - TRBV7-2 - CASSLGGVMGNSQPQHF TGTGCCAGCAGCCTGGGGGGGGTGATGGGTAACAGTCAGCCCCAGCATTTT
TRBJ2-1 - TRBV7-8 TRBD1 CASSLPRTGEGRTGYNEQFF TGTGCCAGCAGCTTACCACGGACAGGGGAGGGTAGGACGGGGTACAATGAGCAGTTCTTC
TRBJ1-2 - TRBV11-2 - CASSLVRADGYTF TGTGCCAGCAGCTTAGTTCGGGCAGATGGCTACACCTTC
TRBJ2-1 once TRBV7-2 - CASSLRKGRQFF TGTGCCAGCAGCTTAAGAAAGGGTAGGCAGTTCTTC
TRBJ2-7 - TRBV28 - CACFGTSSAAYEQYF TGTGCCTGTTTTGGGACAAGCTCAGCTGCCTACGAGCAGTACTTC
TRBJ2-7 - TRBV11-2 - CASSLDHRDTTYEQYF TGTGCCAGCAGCTTAGATCACAGGGACACAACCTACGAGCAGTACTTC
TRBJ1-1 - TRBV27 - CASLRGYRAFF TGTGCCAGCCTGAGAGGGTATAGAGCTTTCTTT
TRBJ2-7 - TRBV30 TRBD1 CAWRPGQAYEQYF TGTGCCTGGAGACCGGGACAGGCCTACGAGCAGTACTTC
TRBJ1-2 few TRBV29-1 TRBD1 CSVAGQGRNYGYTF TGCAGCGTAGCGGGACAGGGTAGGAACTATGGCTACACCTTC